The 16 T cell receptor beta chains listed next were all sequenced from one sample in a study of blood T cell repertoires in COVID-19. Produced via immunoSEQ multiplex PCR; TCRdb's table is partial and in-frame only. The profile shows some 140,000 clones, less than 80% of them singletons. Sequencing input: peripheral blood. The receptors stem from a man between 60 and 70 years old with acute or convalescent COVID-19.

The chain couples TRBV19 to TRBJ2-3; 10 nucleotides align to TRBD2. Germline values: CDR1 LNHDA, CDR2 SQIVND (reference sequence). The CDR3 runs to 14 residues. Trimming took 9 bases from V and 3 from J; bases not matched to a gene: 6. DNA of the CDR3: TGTGCCAGCCAGCGGGAGGGACTTACAGATACGCAGTATTTT. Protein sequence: CASQREGLTDTQYF.

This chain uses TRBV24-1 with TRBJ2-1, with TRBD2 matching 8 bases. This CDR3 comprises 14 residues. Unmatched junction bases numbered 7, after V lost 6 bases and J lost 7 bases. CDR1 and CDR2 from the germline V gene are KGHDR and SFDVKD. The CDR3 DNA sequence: TGTGCCACCAGTCCAGCGGGAGTGAAAAATGAGCAGTTCTTC. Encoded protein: CATSPAGVKNEQFF.

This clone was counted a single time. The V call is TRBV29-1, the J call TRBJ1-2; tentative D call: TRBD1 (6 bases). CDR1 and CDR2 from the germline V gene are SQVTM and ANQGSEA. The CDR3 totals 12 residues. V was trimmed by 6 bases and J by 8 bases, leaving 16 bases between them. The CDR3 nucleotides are TGCAGCGTGGGGGCAGGGGTTGTGGGCTACACCTTC. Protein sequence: CSVGAGVVGYTF.

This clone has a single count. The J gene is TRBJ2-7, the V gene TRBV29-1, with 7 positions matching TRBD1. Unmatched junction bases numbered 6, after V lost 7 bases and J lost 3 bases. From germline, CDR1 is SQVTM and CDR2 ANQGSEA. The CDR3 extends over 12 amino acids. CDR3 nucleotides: TGCAGCGGTGGACAGGTCGACTACGAGCAGTACTTC. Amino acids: CSGGQVDYEQYF.

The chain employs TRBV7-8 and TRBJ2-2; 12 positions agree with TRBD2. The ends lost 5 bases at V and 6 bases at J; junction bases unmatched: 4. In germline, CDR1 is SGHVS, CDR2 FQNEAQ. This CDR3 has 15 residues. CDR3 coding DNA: TGTGCCAGCAGCCCTAGCGGGAGGGTCGCCGGGGAGCTGTTTTTT. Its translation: CASSPSGRVAGELFF.

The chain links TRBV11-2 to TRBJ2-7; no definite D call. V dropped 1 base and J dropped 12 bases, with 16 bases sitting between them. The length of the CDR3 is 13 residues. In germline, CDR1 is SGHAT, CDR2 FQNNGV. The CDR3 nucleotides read TGTGCCAGCAGCTTAGGTACTGCTGAGAATCGGTACTTC. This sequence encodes CASSLGTAENRYF.

The CDR3 protein is CASSLQGSRYNEQFF. The CDR3 DNA follows: TGTGCCAGCAGCCTACAGGGGTCTCGGTACAATGAGCAGTTCTTC. This sequence joins TRBV5-8 and TRBJ2-1, with 7 bases that match TRBD1. J gave up 4 bases and V 4 bases, and 8 bases lay outside the gene matches. In germline, CDR1 is SGHTS, CDR2 YDEGEE. The CDR3 is 15 amino acids.

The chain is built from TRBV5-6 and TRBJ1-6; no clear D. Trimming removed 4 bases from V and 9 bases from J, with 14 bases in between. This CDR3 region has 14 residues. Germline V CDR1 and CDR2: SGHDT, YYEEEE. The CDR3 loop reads CASSPPGDTSPLHF. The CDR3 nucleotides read TGTGCCAGCAGCCCTCCCGGGGATACTTCACCCCTCCACTTT.

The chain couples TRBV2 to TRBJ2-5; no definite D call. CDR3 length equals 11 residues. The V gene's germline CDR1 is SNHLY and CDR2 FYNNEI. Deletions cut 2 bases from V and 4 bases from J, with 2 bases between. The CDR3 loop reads CASSERETQYF. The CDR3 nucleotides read TGTGCCAGCAGTGAACGAGAGACCCAGTACTTC.

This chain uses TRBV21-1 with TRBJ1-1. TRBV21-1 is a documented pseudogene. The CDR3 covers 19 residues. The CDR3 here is CASSMGTRDSLEPTTEAFF. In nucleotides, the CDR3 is TGTGCCAGCAGCATGGGGACGAGGGACTCCCTCGAGCCTACCACTGAAGCTTTCTTT.

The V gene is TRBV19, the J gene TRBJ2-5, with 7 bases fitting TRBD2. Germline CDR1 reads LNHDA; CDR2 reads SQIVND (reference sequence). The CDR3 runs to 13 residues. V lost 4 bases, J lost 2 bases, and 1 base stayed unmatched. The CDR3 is CASSTGLQETQYF. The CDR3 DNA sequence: TGTGCCAGTAGTACGGGACTACAAGAGACCCAGTACTTC.

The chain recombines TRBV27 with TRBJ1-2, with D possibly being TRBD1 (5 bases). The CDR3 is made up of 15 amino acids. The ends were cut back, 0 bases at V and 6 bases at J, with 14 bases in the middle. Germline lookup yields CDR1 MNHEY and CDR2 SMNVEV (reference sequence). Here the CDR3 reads CASSLSGQWEDGYTF. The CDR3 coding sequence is TGTGCCAGCAGTTTATCCGGACAATGGGAGGATGGCTACACCTTC.

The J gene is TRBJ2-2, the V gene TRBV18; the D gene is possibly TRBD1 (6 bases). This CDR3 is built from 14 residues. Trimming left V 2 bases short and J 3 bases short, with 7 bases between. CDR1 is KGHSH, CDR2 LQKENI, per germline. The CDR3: CASSPGQHTGELFF. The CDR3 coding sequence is TGTGCCAGCTCACCAGGACAGCACACCGGGGAGCTGTTTTTT.

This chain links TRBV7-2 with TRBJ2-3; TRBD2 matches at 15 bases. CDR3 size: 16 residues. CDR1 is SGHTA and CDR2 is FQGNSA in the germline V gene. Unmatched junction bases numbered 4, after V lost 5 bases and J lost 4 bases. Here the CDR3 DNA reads TGTGCCAGCAGCCCCGGACTAGCGGGAGGGTCAGATACGCAGTATTTT. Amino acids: CASSPGLAGGSDTQYF.

CDR3 protein: CASSFKYF. CDR3 nucleotides: TGTGCCAGCAGCTTTAAGTACTTC. This chain links TRBV11-2 with TRBJ2-4; no clear D gene. The CDR3 runs to 8 residues. Germline V gene data show CDR1 as SGHAT and CDR2 as FQNNGV. Deletions cut 3 bases from V and 14 bases from J, with 2 bases between.

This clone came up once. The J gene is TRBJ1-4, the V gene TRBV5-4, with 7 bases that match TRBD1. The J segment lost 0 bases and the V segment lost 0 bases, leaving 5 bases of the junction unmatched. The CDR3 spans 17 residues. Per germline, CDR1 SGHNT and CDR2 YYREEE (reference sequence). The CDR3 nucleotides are TGTGCCAGCAGCTTGGGTCAGGGGGTCGCAACTAATGAAAAACTGTTTTTT. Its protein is CASSLGQGVATNEKLFF.